What follows are 13 T cell receptor beta chains derived from one specimen sequenced in a study of blood T cell repertoires in COVID-19. The repertoire was sequenced with immunoSEQ multiplex PCR; TCRdb's copy has only in-frame clones and lacks some. The sample shows roughly 220,000 clones, approximately 80% of them seen only once. The sequencing input was PBMCs or T cells enriched from blood (not recorded which). These receptors were taken from a man aged 25-45 years with acute COVID-19.

A single count supports this clone. CDR3 in amino acids: CASSMGRSSGANVLTF. In DNA, the CDR3 is TGTGCCAGTAGTATGGGGAGGAGCTCTGGGGCCAACGTCCTGACTTTC. The J gene is TRBJ2-6, the V gene TRBV19; TRBD2 might be the D (6 bases). This CDR3 spans 16 amino acids. Trimming left V 3 bases short and J 0 bases short, with 9 bases between. Looked up from germline, CDR1 is LNHDA and CDR2 is SQIVND (reference sequence).

The V call is TRBV7-3, the J call TRBJ2-5; weak D call: TRBD1 (6 bases). This CDR3 has 13 residues. V was pared by 5 bases and J by 5 bases, with 12 bases between. Looked up from germline, CDR1 is SGHTA and CDR2 is FQGTGA. In nucleotides, the CDR3 is TGTGCCAGCAGCCCCACAGGGATCGAGACCCAGTACTTC. This translates into CASSPTGIETQYF.

The CDR3 region is CASSLSVGTGQETQYF. The DNA for the CDR3 is TGCGCCAGCAGCTTGAGCGTTGGGACAGGACAAGAGACCCAGTACTTC. The rearrangement links TRBV5-1 to TRBJ2-5; TRBD1 agrees at 8 bases. CDR1 and CDR2 from the germline V gene are SGHRS and YFSETQ. The CDR3 totals 16 residues. Losses at the gene ends were 1 base for V and 2 bases for J; bases not matched to a gene: 7.

The J gene is TRBJ2-7, the V gene TRBV11-2; TRBD1 might be the D (6 bases). From germline, CDR1 is SGHAT and CDR2 FQNNGV. The CDR3 totals 13 residues. V was clipped by 8 bases and J by 7 bases, with 18 bases between them. For the CDR3, the DNA is TGTGCCAGCGCCGCCGCAGGGGTGAGGGAGCAGTACTTC. This encodes CASAAAGVREQYF.

The chain has TRBV19 and TRBJ2-4, with 13 positions matching TRBD2. The CDR3 covers 18 residues. The ends lost 6 bases at V and 1 base at J; junction bases unmatched: 9. Germline CDR1 LNHDA, CDR2 SQIVND (reference sequence). The CDR3 DNA follows: TGTGCCAGTAGGGGACTAGCGGGGCAGGCGGGGGCCAAAAACATTCAGTACTTC. It yields the protein CASRGLAGQAGAKNIQYF.

This clone was found once. The V and J genes are TRBV6-5 and TRBJ1-2, with 7 bases that match TRBD1. The CDR3 totals 14 residues. After removal of 7 bases from V and 2 bases from J, the junction contained 7 bases not matched to a gene. Per germline, CDR1 MNHEY and CDR2 SVGAGI. CDR3 protein: CASTPRGMNYGYTF. For the CDR3, the DNA is TGTGCCAGCACTCCCAGGGGGATGAACTATGGCTACACCTTC.

The chain is built from TRBV12-3 or TRBV12-4 and TRBJ1-1; D not certain. The CDR3 covers 13 residues. Between the trimmed V and J ends, which lost 5 bases and 7 bases, there was a span of 14 bases. The CDR3 loop reads CASSKTGSREAFF. In DNA, the CDR3 is TGTGCCAGCAGTAAAACGGGATCCCGTGAAGCTTTCTTT.

The rearrangement links TRBV7-6 to TRBJ2-5; TRBD2 matches at 8 bases. This CDR3 has 14 residues. The germline gives CDR1 SGHVS, CDR2 FNYEAQ. The ends lost 0 bases at V and 5 bases at J; junction bases unmatched: 2. For the CDR3, the DNA is TGTGCCAGCAGCTTAGCAGCTAGCGGGGAGACCCAGTACTTC. Protein sequence: CASSLAASGETQYF.

V usage is TRBV12-3 or TRBV12-4 and J usage is TRBJ1-5, with 7 positions matching TRBD1. The CDR3 loop spans 12 amino acids. V lost 5 bases and J lost 11; bases outside the gene matches: 6. CDR3 in DNA: TGTGCCAGCAGTCTAGAGACAGGGTCCCAGCATTTT. This sequence encodes CASSLETGSQHF.

J is TRBJ2-2 and V is TRBV5-1; 8 nucleotides line up with TRBD2. The CDR3 totals 15 residues. J gave up 2 bases and V 4 bases, and 4 bases lay outside the gene matches. Germline CDR1 is SGHRS and CDR2 is YFSETQ. The CDR3 DNA reads as TGCGCCAGCAGCGCGGGACTAGTAAACACCGGGGAGCTGTTTTTT. This translates into CASSAGLVNTGELFF.

The genes are TRBV27 and TRBJ1-4; 7 positions agree with TRBD1. CDR1 MNHEY and CDR2 SMNVEV come from the germline V gene (reference sequence). V lost 5 bases to trimming and J lost 7 bases; unmatched junction nucleotides: 16. The CDR3 is 17 residues long. The CDR3 nucleotides are TGTGCCAGCAGTCTCCGGGGCGTTCAGGGGGGCACTGAAAAACTGTTTTTT. Encoded protein: CASSLRGVQGGTEKLFF.

This chain's CDR3 is CTSSQDRVREDDNQPQHF. The CDR3 DNA is TGCACCAGCAGCCAAGATCGAGTCAGGGAGGATGACAATCAGCCCCAGCATTTT. This chain joins TRBV1 and TRBJ1-5. TRBV1 is a documented pseudogene. There are 18 residues in the CDR3.

This chain joins TRBV7-3 and TRBJ2-3; D may be TRBD2 (5 bases). Germline values: CDR1 SGHTA, CDR2 FQGTGA. V dropped 4 bases and J dropped 8 bases, with 22 bases sitting between them. This CDR3 region has 16 residues. For the CDR3, the DNA is TGTGCCAGCAGCTCCTTCGGTGGGAGCAACGTCGCTACGCAGTATTTT. Translating it yields CASSSFGGSNVATQYF.